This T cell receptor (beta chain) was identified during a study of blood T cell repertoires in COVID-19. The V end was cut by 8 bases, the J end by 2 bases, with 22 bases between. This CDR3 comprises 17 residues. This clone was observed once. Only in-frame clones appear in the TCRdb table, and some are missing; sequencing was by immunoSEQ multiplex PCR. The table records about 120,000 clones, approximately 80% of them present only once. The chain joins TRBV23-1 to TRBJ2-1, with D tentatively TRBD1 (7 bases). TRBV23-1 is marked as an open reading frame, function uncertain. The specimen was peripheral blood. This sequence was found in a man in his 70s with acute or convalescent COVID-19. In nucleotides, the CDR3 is TGCGCCAGCCCTACTGGGGCGGGACAGAGACCCTACAATGAGCAGTTCTTC. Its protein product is CASPTGAGQRPYNEQFF.